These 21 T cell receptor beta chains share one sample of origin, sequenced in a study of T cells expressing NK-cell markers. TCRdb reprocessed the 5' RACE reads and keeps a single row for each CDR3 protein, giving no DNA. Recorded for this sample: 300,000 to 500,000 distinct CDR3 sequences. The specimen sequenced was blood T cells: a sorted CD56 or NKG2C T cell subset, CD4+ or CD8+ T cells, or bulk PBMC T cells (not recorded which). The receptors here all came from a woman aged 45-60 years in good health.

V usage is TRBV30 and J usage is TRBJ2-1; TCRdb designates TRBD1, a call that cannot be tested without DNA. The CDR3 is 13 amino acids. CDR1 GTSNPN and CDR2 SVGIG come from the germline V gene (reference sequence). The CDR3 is CAWSVVEGTEQFF.

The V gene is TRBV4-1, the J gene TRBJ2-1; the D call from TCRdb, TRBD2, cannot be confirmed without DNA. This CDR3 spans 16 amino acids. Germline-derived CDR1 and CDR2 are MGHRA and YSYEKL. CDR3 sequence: CASSQATSGSRNEQFF.

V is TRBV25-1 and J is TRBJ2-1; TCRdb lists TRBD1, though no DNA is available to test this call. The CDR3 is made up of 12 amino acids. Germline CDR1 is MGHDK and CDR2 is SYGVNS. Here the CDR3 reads CASERQGNEQFF.

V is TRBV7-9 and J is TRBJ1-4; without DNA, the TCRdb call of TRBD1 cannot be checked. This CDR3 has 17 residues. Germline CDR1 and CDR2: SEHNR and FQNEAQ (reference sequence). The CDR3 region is CASSPGTYVKEDEKLFF.

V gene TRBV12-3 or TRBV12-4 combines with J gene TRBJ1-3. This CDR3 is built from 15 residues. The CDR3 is CASSLSGNSGNTIYF.

The CDR3 region is CASSQVGGTEAFF. The genes are TRBV4-1 and TRBJ1-1; the TCRdb D gene call, TRBD1, has no DNA to confirm it. Looked up from germline, CDR1 is MGHRA and CDR2 is YSYEKL. The CDR3 is 13 amino acids.

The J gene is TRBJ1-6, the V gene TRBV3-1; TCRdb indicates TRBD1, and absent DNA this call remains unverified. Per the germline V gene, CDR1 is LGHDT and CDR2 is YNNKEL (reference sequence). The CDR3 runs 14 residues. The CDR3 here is CASSLGGAYSPLHF.

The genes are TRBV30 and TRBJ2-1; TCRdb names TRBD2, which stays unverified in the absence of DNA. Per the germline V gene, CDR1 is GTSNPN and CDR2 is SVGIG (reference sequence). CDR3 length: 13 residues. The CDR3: CAWSAGLAGEQFF.

CDR3 loop: CSALGREGAETQYF. J is TRBJ2-5 and V is TRBV20-1; the D call from TCRdb, TRBD2, cannot be confirmed without DNA. The CDR3 has 14 residues. Germline V lookup: CDR1 DFQATT, CDR2 SNEGSKA (reference sequence).

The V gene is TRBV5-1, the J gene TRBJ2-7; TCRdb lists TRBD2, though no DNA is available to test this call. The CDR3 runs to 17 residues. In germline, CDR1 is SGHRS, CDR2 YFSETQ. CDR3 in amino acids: CASSLPRTSGKPNEQYF.

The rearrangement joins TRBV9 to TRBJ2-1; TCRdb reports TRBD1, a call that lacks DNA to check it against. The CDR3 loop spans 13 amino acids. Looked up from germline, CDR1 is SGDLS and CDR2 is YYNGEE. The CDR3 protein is CASSVEGAVEQFF.

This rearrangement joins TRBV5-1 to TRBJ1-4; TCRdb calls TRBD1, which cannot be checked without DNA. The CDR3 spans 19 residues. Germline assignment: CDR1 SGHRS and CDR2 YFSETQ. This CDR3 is CASSLGTGQGAATNEKLFF.

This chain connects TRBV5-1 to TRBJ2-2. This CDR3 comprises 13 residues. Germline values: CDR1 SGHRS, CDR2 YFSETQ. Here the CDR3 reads CASSLVLAGELFF.

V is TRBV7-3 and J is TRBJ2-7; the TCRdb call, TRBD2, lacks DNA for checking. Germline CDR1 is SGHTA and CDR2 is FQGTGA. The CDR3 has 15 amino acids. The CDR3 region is CASSLGPRGSYEQYF.

The CDR3 sequence: CASSLPDRPPGELFF. J is TRBJ2-2 and V is TRBV2; TCRdb outputs TRBD1, but without DNA this stays unchecked. Per germline, CDR1 SNHLY and CDR2 FYNNEI. The CDR3 spans 15 residues.

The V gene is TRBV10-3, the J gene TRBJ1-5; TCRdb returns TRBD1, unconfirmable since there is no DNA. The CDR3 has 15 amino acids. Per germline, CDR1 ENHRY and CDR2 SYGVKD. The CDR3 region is CAISDGGQSNQPQHF.

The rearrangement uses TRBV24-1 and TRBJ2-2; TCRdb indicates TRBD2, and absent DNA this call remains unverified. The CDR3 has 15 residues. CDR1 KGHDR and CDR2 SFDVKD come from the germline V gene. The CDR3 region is CATEFSGGHTGELFF.

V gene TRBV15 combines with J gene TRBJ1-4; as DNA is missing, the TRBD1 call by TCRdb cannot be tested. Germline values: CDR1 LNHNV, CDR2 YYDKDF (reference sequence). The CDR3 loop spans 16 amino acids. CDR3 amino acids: CATSRLDREFNEKLFF. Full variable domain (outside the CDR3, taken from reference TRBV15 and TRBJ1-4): DAMVIQNPRYQVTQFGKPVTLSCSQTLNHNVMYWYQQKSSQAPKLLFHYYDKDFNNEADTPDNFQSRRPNTSFCFLDIRSPGLGDTAMYLCATSRLDREFNEKLFFGSGTQLSVL.

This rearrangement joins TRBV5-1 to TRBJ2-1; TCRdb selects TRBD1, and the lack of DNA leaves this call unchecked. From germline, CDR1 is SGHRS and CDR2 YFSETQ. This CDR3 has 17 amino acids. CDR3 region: CASSSFGLAGQLNEQFF.

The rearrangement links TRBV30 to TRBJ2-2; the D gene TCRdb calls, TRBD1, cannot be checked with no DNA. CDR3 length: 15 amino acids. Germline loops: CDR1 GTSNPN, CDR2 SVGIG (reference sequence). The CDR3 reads CAWRTGRGFTGELFF.

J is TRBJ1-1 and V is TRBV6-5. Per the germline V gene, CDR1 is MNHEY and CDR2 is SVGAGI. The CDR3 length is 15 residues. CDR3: CASRARPWENTEAFF.